The T cell receptor (beta chain) described here comes from a study of shared T cell receptors in the human thymus. Trimming cost V 2 bases and J 15 bases; bases outside gene matches: 32. This CDR3 is built from 21 residues. Germline V gene data show CDR1 as MDHEN and CDR2 as SYDVKM. TCRdb's table, derived via immunoSEQ multiplex PCR, lists solely in-frame clones and lacks some. Seen here are around 340,000 clones, around 95% observed once, and the top ten hold roughly 0.02%. The sequence came from a human donor. Material for sequencing was thymocytes. The chain carries TRBV28 and TRBJ2-1; 9 nucleotides agree with TRBD1. CDR3 residues: CASSLPVGDRVFPSVSRQRFF. CDR3 nucleotides: TGTGCCAGCAGTTTACCGGTTGGGGACAGGGTGTTTCCCTCGGTCTCGAGGCAACGGTTCTTC.